The TCR beta chain under discussion was sequenced for a study of identical twins. Findings and caveats of the study: Monozygotic twin pairs showed more out-of-frame TCR alpha sharing than models estimated.

This clonotype was detected many times. Its antigen remains unknown. A universal primer site was added by template switching, and unique molecular identifiers were carried by the cDNA. TCRdb independently ran MiXCR on the 5' RACE reads; one entry per CDR3 protein. The sample yields roughly 250,000 distinct CDR3 sequences, 6.5% to 9% seen once. The same data also contributed to another study, on yellow fever vaccine responses in identical twins.

Material: CD8+ T cells sorted from blood. The receptor was derived from a woman between 18 and 30 years old in good health.

DNA for the CDR3: TGTGCCAGCAGTTTATCTGTGAGAGAGACCCAGTACTTC. Encoded protein: CASSLSVRETQYF. The chain is built from TRBV12-3 or TRBV12-4 and TRBJ2-5, with D hard to call. The V and J ends lost 2 bases and 4 bases respectively, with 8 bases between them. This CDR3 spans 13 amino acids.